These 9 T cell receptor beta chains originate from one sample sequenced in a study of blood T cell repertoires in COVID-19. Here immunoSEQ multiplex PCR was the method, and the copy in TCRdb shows in-frame clones only, minus some. The data contain some 140,000 clones, approximately 85% of them singletons. Sequencing was carried out using peripheral blood. Receptor source: a man aged 60-69 years with COVID-19, enrolled during active disease.

This rearrangement joins TRBV7-9 to TRBJ2-7; D not resolved. V was pared by 3 bases and J by 5 bases, with 8 bases between. The V gene's germline CDR1 is SEHNR and CDR2 FQNEAQ (reference sequence). This CDR3 comprises 12 residues. CDR3 DNA: TGTGCCAGCAGCTTCAACATCAACGAGCAGTACTTC. It translates to CASSFNINEQYF.

The chain combines TRBV12-3 or TRBV12-4 with TRBJ2-1; TRBD2 aligns across 7 bases. The length of the CDR3 is 11 residues. After removal of 5 bases from V and 10 bases from J, the junction contained 2 bases not matched to a gene. CDR3 DNA: TGTGCCAGCAGTCCCGGGGGGGAGCAGTTCTTC. This translates into CASSPGGEQFF.

The chain joins TRBV7-6 to TRBJ2-1; the match to TRBD2 covers 8 bases. Losses at the gene ends were 5 bases for V and 5 bases for J; bases not matched to a gene: 2. Per the germline V gene, CDR1 is SGHVS and CDR2 is FNYEAQ. The CDR3 runs to 13 residues. CDR3 residues: CASSNGGDNEQFF. The CDR3 DNA reads as TGTGCCAGCAGCAACGGGGGGGACAATGAGCAGTTCTTC.

This clone was found once. V usage is TRBV10-1 and J usage is TRBJ2-4; tentative D call: TRBD1 (5 bases). Between the trimmed V and J ends, which lost 2 bases and 0 bases, there was a span of 11 bases. The CDR3 has 16 residues. Germline assignment: CDR1 WNHNN and CDR2 SYGVQD (reference sequence). CDR3 sequence (DNA): TGCGCCAGCAGTGAGGACAGCCCTCAAGCCAAAAACATTCAGTACTTC. Translated, it gives CASSEDSPQAKNIQYF.

This clone was counted once. The J gene is TRBJ1-6, the V gene TRBV3-1 (or the pseudogene TRBV3-2), with 10 bases fitting TRBD1. V lost 6 bases and J lost 5; bases outside the gene matches: 4. In germline, CDR1 is LGHDT, CDR2 YNNKEL (reference sequence). CDR3 size: 15 residues. The CDR3 DNA follows: TGTGCCAGCAGGGGACAGGGGAAGGATAATTCACCCCTCCACTTT. Its protein is CASRGQGKDNSPLHF.

The chain links TRBV7-3 to TRBJ2-5, with TRBD2 matching over 9 bases. The germline V gene encodes CDR1 SGHTA and CDR2 FQGTGA. CDR3 length equals 16 residues. V lost 5 bases to trimming and J lost 9 bases; unmatched junction nucleotides: 16. CDR3 loop: CASSPTTSGAFKAQYF. The CDR3 DNA is TGTGCCAGCAGCCCCACGACTAGCGGAGCCTTCAAGGCCCAGTACTTC.

J is TRBJ1-1 and V is TRBV10-3, with 7 bases fitting TRBD1. Looked up from germline, CDR1 is ENHRY and CDR2 is SYGVKD. The CDR3 has 14 residues. The V and J ends lost 6 bases and 0 bases, in that order; junction bases with no gene match: 4. DNA of the CDR3: TGTGCCATCAGGCGGGACAGCATGAACACTGAAGCTTTCTTT. Encoded protein: CAIRRDSMNTEAFF.

CDR3 loop: CAIRQENQPQHF. Written as DNA, the CDR3 is TGTGCCATCCGACAGGAAAATCAGCCCCAGCATTTT. The chain is built from TRBV6-6 and TRBJ1-5; a weak D match, TRBD1 (6 bases). Trimming removed 10 bases at V and 4 bases at J, with 11 bases between. CDR3 length equals 12 residues. CDR1 is MNHNY, CDR2 SVGAGI, per germline (reference sequence).

The chain is built from TRBV4-2 and TRBJ1-4; perhaps TRBD1 as D (5 bases). The ends were cut back, 4 bases at V and 2 bases at J, with 14 bases in the middle. Germline V gene lookup returns CDR1 LGHNA and CDR2 YNFKEQ. There are 16 residues in the CDR3. Here the CDR3 DNA reads TGTGCCAGCAGCCCCGGGACTCTAGGGACTAATGAAAAACTGTTTTTT. This encodes CASSPGTLGTNEKLFF.